This T cell receptor (beta chain) was documented in a study of Ad26.COV2.S vaccination and SARS-CoV-2 variants. For the study at large: A participant enrolled in the COV1001 Ad26.COV2.S trial arm provided the sample.

Study findings and constraints: Vaccinated individuals (as opposed to placebo recipients) had higher spike-specific TCR breadth. Total T cell responses may have been underestimated by the TCR breadth and depth analyses.

In regard to this clone: What it recognizes is unknown.

Treatment given: around 19 received Ad26.COV2.S at low or high dose, single or two shots; roughly 5 received placebo; per-sample allocation not given. The study sampled participants on day 63 after the first vaccine or placebo injection. CDR1 SEHNR and CDR2 FQNEAQ come from the germline V gene (reference sequence). V was shortened by 5 bases and J by 0 bases, with 11 bases between the two germline ends. The length of the CDR3 is 14 residues. Sequencing was performed with immunoSEQ multiplex PCR; in TCRdb, only in-frame clones are kept and a portion is missing. Of hundreds of thousands of clones in the sample, approximately 88% were seen once.

V gene TRBV7-9 combines with J gene TRBJ2-7, with D maybe TRBD2 (6 bases). The clonotype comes from a person aged 18-60 years who received the Ad26.COV2.S COVID-19 vaccine or a placebo. Sample: peripheral blood, taken in a trial of Ad26.COV2.S vaccine versus placebo. Here the CDR3 DNA reads TGTGCCAGCAGCCTACGAGCGGGCTCCTACGAGCAGTACTTC. Translating it yields CASSLRAGSYEQYF. Full variable domain (missing parts from reference TRBV7-9 and TRBJ2-7): DTGVSQNPRHKITKRGQNVTFRCDPISEHNRLYWYRQTLGQGPEFLTYFQNEAQLEKSRLLSDRFSAERPKGSFSTLEIQRTEQGDSAMYLCASSLRAGSYEQYFGPGTRLTVT.